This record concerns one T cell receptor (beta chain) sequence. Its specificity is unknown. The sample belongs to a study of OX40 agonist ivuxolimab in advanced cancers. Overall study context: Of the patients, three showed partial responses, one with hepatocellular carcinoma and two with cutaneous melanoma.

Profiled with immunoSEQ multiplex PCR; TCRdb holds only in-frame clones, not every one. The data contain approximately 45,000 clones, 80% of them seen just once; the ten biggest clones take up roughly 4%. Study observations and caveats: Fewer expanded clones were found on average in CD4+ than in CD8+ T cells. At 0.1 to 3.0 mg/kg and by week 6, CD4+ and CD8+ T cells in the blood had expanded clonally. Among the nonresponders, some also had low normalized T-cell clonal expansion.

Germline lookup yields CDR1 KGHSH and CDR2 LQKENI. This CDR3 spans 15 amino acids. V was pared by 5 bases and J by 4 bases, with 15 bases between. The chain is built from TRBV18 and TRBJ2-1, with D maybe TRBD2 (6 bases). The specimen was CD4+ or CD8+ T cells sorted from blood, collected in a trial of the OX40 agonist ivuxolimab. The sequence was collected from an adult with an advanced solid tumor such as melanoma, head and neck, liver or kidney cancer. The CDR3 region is CASSFTPRGYNEQFF. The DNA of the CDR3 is TGTGCCAGCTCATTTACTCCGCGGGGTTACAATGAGCAGTTCTTC.